This TCR beta chain originates from a study of T-cell memory formation after mild COVID-19. Note on this clonotype: Antigen: not known.

This CDR3 comprises 13 residues. Germline loops: CDR1 SGHTA, CDR2 FQGNSA. The V gene lost 8 bases and the J gene lost 9 bases, with 17 bases spanning the gap. Each CDR3 protein gets one entry after TCRdb re-called the 5' RACE reads with MiXCR. In the table there are some 210,000 distinct CDR3 sequences, approximately 16% of which are singletons. Overall study findings and caveats: Prior to infection, memory already included some responding clones, suggesting cross-reactive memory joined. What remained unconfirmed was the SARS-CoV-2 specificity of second-wave clones peaking on day 37. While clones contracting from day 15 to 85 were balanced between CD4 and CD8, later expanders leaned CD4+.

This clonotype originated in an adult woman who had mild COVID-19 (a few samples of this study predate the infection). Cell type and time point are not known. Material: PBMCs or a T cell subset sorted from them (not recorded which). V usage is TRBV7-2 and J usage is TRBJ2-1, with a tentative D call TRBD1 (6 bases). The CDR3 loop reads CASFPRPGVEQFF. The CDR3 region has the DNA TGTGCCAGCTTTCCGCGACCAGGGGTTGAGCAGTTCTTC. The variable domain in full, completed from reference TRBV7-2 and TRBJ2-1, reads GAGVSQSPSNKVTEKGKDVELRCDPISGHTALYWYRQSLGQGLEFLIYFQGNSAPDKSGLPSDRFSAERTGGSVSTLTIQRTQQEDSAVYLCASFPRPGVEQFFGPGTRLTVL.